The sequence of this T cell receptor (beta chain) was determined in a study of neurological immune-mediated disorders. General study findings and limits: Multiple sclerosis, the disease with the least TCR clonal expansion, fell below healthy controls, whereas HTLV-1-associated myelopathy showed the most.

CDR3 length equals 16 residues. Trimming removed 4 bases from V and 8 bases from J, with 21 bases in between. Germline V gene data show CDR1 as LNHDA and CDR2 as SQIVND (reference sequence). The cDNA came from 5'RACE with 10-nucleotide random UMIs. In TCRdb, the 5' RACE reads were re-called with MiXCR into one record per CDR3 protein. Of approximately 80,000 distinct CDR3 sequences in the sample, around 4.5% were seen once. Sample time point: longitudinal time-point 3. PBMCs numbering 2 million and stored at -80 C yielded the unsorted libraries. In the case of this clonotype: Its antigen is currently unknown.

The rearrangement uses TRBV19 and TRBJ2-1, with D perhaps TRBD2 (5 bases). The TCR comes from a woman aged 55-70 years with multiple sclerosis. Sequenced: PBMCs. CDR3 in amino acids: CASSTYLTTANDEQFF. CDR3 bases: TGTGCCAGTAGTACCTATTTGACTACAGCCAACGATGAGCAGTTCTTC.